Listed here are 5 T cell receptor beta chains from one sample, sequenced in a study of blood T cell repertoires in COVID-19. The data were produced by immunoSEQ multiplex PCR, yet TCRdb's version contains in-frame clones alone and is incomplete. Of 130,000 or so clones detected, roughly 90% appear once; the ten largest clones hold roughly 8%. Sample: peripheral blood. The receptors stem from a man between 45 and 60 years old with acute or convalescent COVID-19.

The rearrangement links TRBV14 to TRBJ2-1; perhaps TRBD1 as D (6 bases). CDR1 SGHDN and CDR2 FVKESK come from the germline V gene. Trimming pared 1 base from V and 3 bases from J, leaving 10 bases between. The CDR3 runs 15 residues. The CDR3 protein is CASSQVGTYYNEQFF. DNA of the CDR3: TGTGCCAGCAGCCAAGTTGGGACATACTACAATGAGCAGTTCTTC.

The V and J genes are TRBV18 and TRBJ1-1; no clear D gene. V lost 6 bases to trimming and J lost 3 bases, with 11 bases between them. Looked up from germline, CDR1 is KGHSH and CDR2 is LQKENI. The CDR3 contains 13 residues. The DNA for the CDR3 is TGTGCCAGCTCTCCGTTGAGGGACACTGAAGCTTTCTTT. This sequence encodes CASSPLRDTEAFF.

The chain links TRBV19 to TRBJ2-3, with D uncertain. There are 13 residues in the CDR3. The V end lost 7 bases, the J end lost 0 bases, and 8 bases lay between the germline ends. Germline loops: CDR1 LNHDA, CDR2 SQIVND (reference sequence). The CDR3 here is CASKARSTDTQYF. The CDR3 DNA reads as TGTGCCAGTAAGGCTAGAAGCACAGATACGCAGTATTTT.

The chain employs TRBV5-1 and TRBJ1-1, with 7 positions matching TRBD1. Germline CDR1 reads SGHRS; CDR2 reads YFSETQ. The CDR3 consists of 13 residues. V lost 4 bases to trimming and J lost 6 bases; unmatched junction nucleotides: 6. The CDR3 nucleotides are TGCGCCAGCAGCAGCTCAGGGGGGCCTGAAGCTTTCTTT. Encoded protein: CASSSSGGPEAFF.

A single count supports this clone. The rearrangement uses TRBV6-5 and TRBJ2-2; D ambiguous. Germline V CDR1 and CDR2: MNHEY, SVGAGI. CDR3 length: 14 amino acids. V lost 6 bases and J 2 bases, leaving 10 bases between the germline ends. The CDR3 DNA reads as TGTGCCAGCAGGATCGAAACAAACACCGGGGAGCTGTTTTTT. Translating it yields CASRIETNTGELFF.